This TCR beta chain is from a study of control samples from healthy donors and cancer patients. TCRdb's copy holds only in-frame clones and misses some; the assay was immunoSEQ multiplex PCR. The sample records about 86,000 clones, roughly nine tenths being singletons. Germline lookup yields CDR1 LNHNV and CDR2 YYDKDF (reference sequence). The CDR3 contains 18 residues. The V gene end was trimmed by 3 bases and the J gene end by 6 bases; junction bases not matched to a gene: 17. This rearrangement joins TRBV15 to TRBJ2-3; 8 nucleotides match TRBD1. Input material: PBMCs. This receptor was obtained from a woman aged 45-65 years with colorectal cancer. The CDR3 reads CATSSFQGANSWSDTQYF. In DNA form, the CDR3 reads TGTGCCACCAGCAGCTTCCAGGGGGCCAACTCTTGGTCCGATACGCAGTATTTT.